This entry concerns a single TCR beta chain. Authors' analysis steps: Counts of nucleated cells, estimated from reference gene primer amplification, were obtained. The table came from immunoSEQ multiplex PCR; TCRdb's copy has only in-frame clones and leaves some out. D and trimming were read from the DNA, whereas the V and J calls and clone size are those reported in that table. This table has about 210,000 clones, 84% appearing once. The sample comes from a study of blood T cell repertoires in COVID-19. Study at large: The cDNA or gDNA used as material had been derived from T cells, B-cell-depleted T cells, or PBMCs.

Trimming removed 4 bases from V and 3 bases from J, with 8 bases in between. The length of the CDR3 is 13 residues. In germline, CDR1 is SGHRS, CDR2 YFSETQ. The sequence was collected from a woman aged 45-59 years with active or convalescent COVID-19. V gene TRBV5-1 combines with J gene TRBJ1-5, with D possibly matching TRBD1 (6 bases). The sample comprised peripheral blood. For the CDR3, the DNA is TGCGCCAGCAGCCGGGACAACAATCAGCCCCAGCATTTT. This gives the protein CASSRDNNQPQHF.